Detailed here is one TCR beta chain. What it binds is not known. One end of the junction varies from germline; a read error may be responsible. Germline V lookup: CDR1 DFQATT, CDR2 SNEGSKA (reference sequence). The CDR3 loop spans 17 amino acids. This entry is derived from a study of response to subunit inactivated influenza vaccine. Study results and caveats: The authors put forward the suggestion that each seasonal influenza vaccination may bring in only a limited number of new T cells.

TCRdb reprocessed the RT-PCR reads via MiXCR and lists one record per CDR3 protein. Among 650,000 to 800,000 distinct CDR3 sequences listed, approximately 15% were seen once. The source material was PBMCs from blood, sampled 14 to 15 days before vaccination. The V call is TRBV20-1, the J call TRBJ2-4, with 8 bases lining up with TRBD2. This receptor was taken from a man aged 50 to 60 who received an inactivated influenza vaccine. The CDR3 sequence: CCARKSLLAVIADIQYF. CDR3 bases: TGCTGTGCTAGGAAAAGTTTACTAGCGGTAATTGCGGACATTCAGTACTTC.